Presented here are 18 T cell receptor beta chains from one specimen sequenced in a study of T cell repertoires in cytomegalovirus infection. From the reads, TCRdb called clonotypes with MiXCR, one entry per CDR3 protein. The table includes roughly 80,000 distinct CDR3 sequences, roughly 25% detected once. For these TCRs, the target antigens are not known. Sequencing was performed on CD8+ T cells from cultured PBMCs, taken from culture after CMV antigen stimulation. The receptors come from a human donor in good health (CMV status not recorded). Some clones in this sample may be carry-over from other donors' samples.

This clonotype occurred many times. V gene TRBV7-8 combines with J gene TRBJ2-5, with D tentatively TRBD2 (6 bases). The germline V gene encodes CDR1 SGHVS and CDR2 FQNEAQ. The V and J ends lost 3 bases and 5 bases respectively, with 13 bases between them. There are 14 residues in the CDR3. CDR3 sequence: CASSFSGEHETQYF. The CDR3 DNA reads TGTGCCAGCAGCTTCTCGGGGGAGCATGAGACCCAGTACTTC.

The chain has TRBV6-2 or TRBV6-3 and TRBJ2-7; no reliable D call. V was cut by 8 bases and J by 4 bases, with 18 bases left in between. The CDR3 is 14 amino acids. Germline V gene sequence: CDR1 MNHEY, CDR2 SVGEGT. The CDR3 sequence: CASPDPGEDYEQYF. The CDR3 nucleotides are TGTGCCAGCCCCGACCCCGGAGAGGATTACGAGCAGTACTTC.

CDR3 region: CASNLVNEQFF. The DNA of the CDR3 is TGTGCCAGCAATCTCGTTAATGAGCAGTTCTTC. The gene calls are TRBV2 and TRBJ2-1; D ambiguous. Germline assignment: CDR1 SNHLY and CDR2 FYNNEI. This CDR3 spans 11 amino acids. The V end was cut by 7 bases, the J end by 7 bases, with 8 bases between.

The chain joins TRBV7-9 to TRBJ2-7, with D perhaps assigned TRBD1 or TRBD2 (5 bases each). The CDR3 runs 15 residues. The V end lost 3 bases, the J end lost 0 bases, and 12 bases lay between the germline ends. CDR1 and CDR2 (germline): SEHNR, FQNEAQ (reference sequence). The CDR3 sequence: CASSFGTEFSYEQYF. The CDR3, as DNA: TGTGCCAGCAGCTTTGGGACGGAGTTCTCCTACGAGCAGTACTTC.

This clonotype was seen only a few times. The chain uses TRBV6-2 or TRBV6-3 and TRBJ2-1, with D uncertain. Germline values: CDR1 MNHEY, CDR2 SVGEGT. The CDR3 sequence is 14 residues long. Deletions cut 0 bases from V and 10 bases from J, with 13 bases between. CDR3 residues: CASSYSKQIVEQFF. Here the CDR3 DNA reads TGTGCCAGCAGTTACTCGAAGCAGATTGTGGAGCAGTTCTTC.

On this clonotype itself: Because the CDR3 is missing its conserved closing phenylalanine or tryptophan, this is likely a read error. This chain links TRBV11-2 with TRBJ2-3; D gene unclear. CDR1 is SGHAT, CDR2 FQNNGV, per germline. V lost 4 bases and J 3 bases, leaving 8 bases between the germline ends. The CDR3 is made up of 13 amino acids. CDR3 bases: TGTGCCAGCAGCTCCGAGTGGACAGATACGCAGTATCTT. Its protein is CASSSEWTDTQYL.

In this sample, this clonotype turned up a few times. V gene TRBV10-3 combines with J gene TRBJ2-3, with D possibly being TRBD1 (6 bases). Germline V gene lookup returns CDR1 ENHRY and CDR2 SYGVKD. There are 14 residues in the CDR3. Trimming took 4 bases from V and 0 from J, leaving 8 bases between them. CDR3 loop: CAISGQGSTDTQYF. Written as DNA, the CDR3 is TGTGCCATCAGTGGTCAGGGGAGCACAGATACGCAGTATTTT.

This clonotype was picked up many times. The chain carries TRBV29-1 and TRBJ2-2, with D possibly being TRBD1 (6 bases). Trimming took 6 bases from V and 5 from J, leaving 13 bases between them. From germline, CDR1 is SQVTM and CDR2 ANQGSEA. The CDR3 loop spans 13 amino acids. The CDR3 DNA sequence: TGCAGCGTCGACATAACAGGGACCGGGGAGCTGTTTTTT. Its translation is CSVDITGTGELFF.

This clonotype was found a few times. The chain joins TRBV30 to TRBJ2-1, with D possibly matching TRBD2 (5 bases). The CDR3 spans 14 residues. The germline V and J ends were trimmed by 4 bases and 9 bases, with 19 bases remaining between them. CDR1 is GTSNPN, CDR2 SVGIG, per germline (reference sequence). CDR3 DNA sequence: TGTGCCTGGAATTTTAGACCCCCACGGGGTGAGCAGTTCTTC. Protein sequence: CAWNFRPPRGEQFF.

This clonotype was counted ten times or more. This chain uses TRBV7-2 with TRBJ2-7; D could derive from TRBD1 or TRBD2 (5 bases each). V was shortened by 0 bases and J by 0 bases, with 6 bases between the two germline ends. This CDR3 contains 14 residues. Germline loops: CDR1 SGHTA, CDR2 FQGNSA. CDR3 in amino acids: CASSLAGTSYEQYF. The CDR3 DNA follows: TGTGCCAGCAGCTTAGCCGGGACCTCCTACGAGCAGTACTTC. Together with reference TRBV7-2 and TRBJ2-7, the CDR3 gives the full variable domain: GAGVSQSPSNKVTEKGKDVELRCDPISGHTALYWYRQSLGQGLEFLIYFQGNSAPDKSGLPSDRFSAERTGGSVSTLTIQRTQQEDSAVYLCASSLAGTSYEQYFGPGTRLTVT.

V usage is TRBV28 and J usage is TRBJ1-3; TRBD1 is a possible D gene (5 bases). V was clipped by 6 bases and J by 7 bases, with 19 bases between them. Germline lookup yields CDR1 MDHEN and CDR2 SYDVKM. The CDR3 has 15 residues. Here the CDR3 reads CASRGGRVLANTIYF. DNA for the CDR3: TGTGCCAGCAGGGGCGGCAGGGTGTTGGCGAACACCATATATTTT.

A few counts support this clonotype. This chain connects TRBV11-2 to TRBJ2-1, with D unclear. From germline, CDR1 is SGHAT and CDR2 FQNNGV. Trimming took off 1 base at V and 6 bases at J, with 16 bases between the two ends. This CDR3 has 16 residues. The CDR3 nucleotides read TGTGCCAGCAGCTTAGGCGGCATCGGATTGGGCAATGAGCAGTTCTTC. As protein: CASSLGGIGLGNEQFF. Filled out from reference TRBV11-2 and TRBJ2-1, the complete variable domain reads EAGVAQSPRYKIIEKRQSVAFWCNPISGHATLYWYQQILGQGPKLLIQFQNNGVVDDSQLPKDRFSAERLKGVDSTLKIQPAKLEDSAVYLCASSLGGIGLGNEQFFGPGTRLTVL.

This clonotype showed up many times. V is TRBV4-2 and J is TRBJ2-2; the D is unclear. In germline, CDR1 is LGHNA, CDR2 YNFKEQ. CDR3 length: 14 amino acids. Trimming took 1 base from V and 5 from J, leaving 8 bases between them. In nucleotides, the CDR3 is TGTGCCAGCAGCCAAGGTGGGGTAACCGGGGAGCTGTTTTTT. Its protein product is CASSQGGVTGELFF.

This clonotype was recorded many times. This chain joins TRBV11-2 and TRBJ2-4, with D possibly TRBD2 on 6 matching bases. The germline CDR1 and CDR2 sequences are SGHAT and FQNNGV. V lost 3 bases, J lost 8 bases, and 14 bases lay in between. The CDR3 extends over 14 amino acids. The CDR3 DNA follows: TGTGCCAGCAGCTTTAATCCTGGGAGGTACATTCAGTACTTC. Its translation: CASSFNPGRYIQYF.

V usage is TRBV6-5 and J usage is TRBJ1-3; 9 bases are a match to TRBD1. V lost 6 bases to trimming and J lost 1 base; unmatched junction nucleotides: 1. CDR3 length equals 14 residues. Germline V lookup: CDR1 MNHEY, CDR2 SVGAGI. Here the CDR3 DNA reads TGTGCCAGCAGGGACAGGGGATCTGGAAACACCATATATTTT. This translates into CASRDRGSGNTIYF.

This clonotype was seen ten or more times. The V call is TRBV27, the J call TRBJ2-5; 11 nucleotides line up with TRBD2. The CDR3 contains 16 residues. With 4 bases clipped from V and 3 bases from J, the junction kept 7 bases outside the gene matches. CDR1 and CDR2 (germline): MNHEY, SMNVEV (reference sequence). The CDR3 region is CASSSTSGGLEETQYF. The CDR3 nucleotides read TGTGCCAGCAGTTCTACTAGCGGGGGTCTAGAAGAGACCCAGTACTTC.

This clonotype was counted between two and nine times. This chain links TRBV7-9 with TRBJ2-1; 12 bases match TRBD2. The CDR3 runs to 16 residues. Germline CDR1 SEHNR, CDR2 FQNEAQ (reference sequence). V was pared by 5 bases and J by 1 base, with 3 bases of the junction left unmatched. CDR3 residues: CASSPSGGASYNEQFF. CDR3 bases: TGTGCCAGCAGCCCTAGCGGGGGGGCGTCCTACAATGAGCAGTTCTTC.

This clonotype was counted only a few times. The V gene is TRBV6-2 or TRBV6-3, the J gene TRBJ2-1; D remains ambiguous. The germline V and J ends were trimmed by 2 bases and 4 bases, with 18 bases remaining between them. The V gene's germline CDR1 is MNHEY and CDR2 SVGEGT. The CDR3 is 17 amino acids. CDR3 DNA: TGTGCCAGCAGTTACATCATCACCGGAAACCTATACAATGAGCAGTTCTTC. Translating gives CASSYIITGNLYNEQFF.